This T cell receptor (beta chain) was identified in a study of cytomegalovirus exposure and HLA in healthy donors. Study-wide results and limits: A later examination showed that TCR association rates differed by HLA locus, with DRB1 most and HLA-C fewest. In a later analysis, the majority of CMV-associated beta chains seemingly showed HLA restriction. A link between a missense DCLRE1C variant and TCR beta V- and J-gene trimming emerged from a later analysis.

The table lists this clone with a few counts. Its antigen is unidentified. V was clipped by 2 bases and J by 5 bases, with 13 bases between them. The CDR3 is made up of 15 amino acids. Germline V CDR1 and CDR2: PRHDT, FYEKMQ (reference sequence). The primer mix had 60 Vbeta and 13 Jbeta primers. Method: immunoSEQ multiplex PCR; TCRdb's copy keeps in-frame clones and lacks some. The table has hundreds of thousands of clones, 70% to 90% seen once; the top ten hold about 2%. The sequence came from a woman aged 18-29 years in good health and CMV-seronegative. Sequencing was done on a sample of PBMCs. This chain links TRBV13 with TRBJ1-3, with D uncertain. DNA of the CDR3: TGTGCCAGCAGCTTATTTTGGACGGGAAGAAACACCATATATTTT. Translating it yields CASSLFWTGRNTIYF.